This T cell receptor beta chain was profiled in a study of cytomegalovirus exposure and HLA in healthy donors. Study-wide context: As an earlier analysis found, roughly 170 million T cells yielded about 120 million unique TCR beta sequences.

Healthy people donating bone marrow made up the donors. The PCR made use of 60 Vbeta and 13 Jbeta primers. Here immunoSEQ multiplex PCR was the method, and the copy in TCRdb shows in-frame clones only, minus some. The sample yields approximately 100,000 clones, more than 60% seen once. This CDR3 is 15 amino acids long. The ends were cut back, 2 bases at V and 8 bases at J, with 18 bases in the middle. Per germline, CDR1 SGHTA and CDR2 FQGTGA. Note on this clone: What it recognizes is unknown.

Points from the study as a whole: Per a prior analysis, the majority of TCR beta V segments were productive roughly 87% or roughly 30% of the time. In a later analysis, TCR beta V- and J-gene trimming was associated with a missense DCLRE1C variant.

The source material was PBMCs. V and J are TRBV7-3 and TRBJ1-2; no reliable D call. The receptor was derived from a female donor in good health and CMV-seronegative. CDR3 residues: CASSLVPGSRDGYTF. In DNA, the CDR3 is TGTGCCAGCAGCTTAGTCCCAGGATCGAGAGACGGCTACACCTTC.